This is a list of T cell receptor beta chains from one sample in a study of blood T cell repertoires in COVID-19. The assay was immunoSEQ multiplex PCR, and TCRdb's table has in-frame clones only and misses some. Among around 30,000 clones listed, about 85% were seen once. Source material: peripheral blood. The receptors come from a human donor in a cohort sampled during active COVID-19. The CDR3 runs from the conserved cysteine through the conserved F or W. The D gene is left open where the match is weak. Rows give clone size only sometimes, using once, few, many, or a class for an expanded clone.

size	V	D	J	CDR3	DNA
NA	TRBV4-2	TRBD2	TRBJ2-1	CASSQDRRTSGYYNEQFF	TGTGCCAGCAGCCAAGATCGAAGGACTAGCGGGTATTACAATGAGCAGTTCTTC
once	TRBV2	TRBD2	TRBJ2-3	CADKTGTSGRGSTDTQYF	TGTGCCGACAAGACCGGGACTAGCGGGAGGGGTAGCACAGATACGCAGTATTTT
NA	TRBV12-3/TRBV12-4	NA	TRBJ1-3	CATATEPLNTIYF	TGTGCCACCGCGACAGAGCCTTTAAACACCATATATTTT
NA	TRBV2	NA	TRBJ1-2	CASSEGGGANYGYTF	TGTGCCAGCAGTGAAGGTGGGGGGGCGAACTATGGCTACACCTTC
NA	TRBV3-1/TRBV3-2	TRBD2	TRBJ2-1	CASSQDLLAGYNEQFF	TGTGCCAGCAGCCAAGATCTACTAGCGGGGTACAATGAGCAGTTCTTC
NA	TRBV29-1	NA	TRBJ1-5	CSVSGVGANQPQHF	TGCAGCGTGAGCGGGGTCGGCGCCAATCAGCCCCAGCATTTT
NA	TRBV12-3/TRBV12-4	NA	TRBJ1-5	CASSLSGNQPQHF	TGTGCCAGCAGCCTGTCGGGCAATCAGCCCCAGCATTTT
few	TRBV7-6	NA	TRBJ1-2	CASSSTKSFGYTF	TGTGCCAGCAGCTCCACTAAATCCTTCGGCTACACCTTC
NA	TRBV6-5	NA	TRBJ1-2	CASRQGIVDNYGYTF	TGTGCCAGCAGGCAGGGGATTGTTGATAACTATGGCTACACCTTC
few	TRBV7-3	TRBD1	TRBJ1-1	CASSHSTGAEAFF	TGTGCCAGCAGCCACTCGACAGGGGCGGAAGCTTTCTTT
few	TRBV28	TRBD2	TRBJ2-7	CASSRREGLAGSYEQYF	TGTGCCAGCAGCCGACGGGAAGGACTAGCGGGGTCCTACGAGCAGTACTTC
NA	TRBV13	TRBD2	TRBJ2-5	CASSLRSSGGVETQYF	TGTGCCAGCAGCTTACGGTCTAGCGGGGGGGTGGAGACCCAGTACTTC
NA	TRBV6-5	TRBD1	TRBJ1-1	CASRNTGDIGTEAFF	TGTGCCAGCAGGAATACAGGGGACATAGGTACTGAAGCTTTCTTT
few	TRBV11-2	NA	TRBJ1-4	CASSSRGIRDEKLFF	TGTGCCAGCAGCTCCAGGGGCATCCGTGATGAAAAACTGTTTTTT
NA	TRBV5-5	TRBD1	TRBJ2-3	CASSRVPGQGMDTQYF	TGTGCCAGCAGCCGGGTCCCGGGACAGGGGATGGATACGCAGTATTTT
NA	TRBV7-8	NA	TRBJ2-7	CASSLESQDTVSVNEQYF	TGTGCCAGCAGCTTAGAATCTCAGGACACTGTCTCTGTAAACGAGCAGTACTTC
NA	TRBV5-5	TRBD2	TRBJ2-1	CASTKPPGLAGYNEQFF	TGTGCCAGCACCAAACCTCCGGGACTAGCGGGATACAATGAGCAGTTCTTC
NA	TRBV11-2	NA	TRBJ2-1	CASSSYRVLDNEQFF	TGTGCCAGCAGCTCGTACAGAGTGCTGGACAATGAGCAGTTCTTC
NA	TRBV11-2	TRBD1	TRBJ1-2	CASSSDRGWYGYTF	TGTGCCAGCAGCTCCGACAGGGGGTGGTATGGCTACACCTTC
NA	TRBV19	NA	TRBJ2-2	CASSPFSFPGELFF	TGTGCCAGTAGCCCCTTTTCGTTCCCCGGGGAGCTGTTTTTT
NA	TRBV27	TRBD1	TRBJ1-1	CASSRDRGRNTEAFF	TGTGCCAGCAGCCGAGACAGGGGGCGGAACACTGAAGCTTTCTTT
once	TRBV9	NA	TRBJ1-2	CASRGDNGDYGYTF	TGTGCCAGCAGGGGAGACAACGGGGACTATGGCTACACCTTC
NA	TRBV4-2	TRBD1	TRBJ1-4	CASSQASRGTNEKLFF	TGTGCCAGCAGCCAGGCCTCCAGGGGGACTAATGAAAAACTGTTTTTT
NA	TRBV19	TRBD1	TRBJ2-5	CASSNVWTGGRETQYF	TGTGCCAGTAGCAATGTCTGGACAGGGGGCCGAGAGACCCAGTACTTC
NA	TRBV30	TRBD1	TRBJ1-3	CAWTPTGLGNTIYF	TGTGCCTGGACTCCGACAGGGTTGGGAAACACCATATATTTT
NA	TRBV6-5	NA	TRBJ2-7	CASSYSINSFSYEQYF	TGTGCCAGCAGTTACTCGATCAACAGTTTCTCCTACGAGCAGTACTTC
NA	TRBV6-5	NA	TRBJ1-1	CASSYPGNGQVEAFF	TGTGCCAGCAGTTACCCCGGAAATGGGCAGGTGGAAGCTTTCTTT
NA	TRBV6-5	TRBD1	TRBJ1-1	CASTPRSDRAAFF	TGTGCCAGCACCCCTAGGTCGGACAGGGCCGCTTTCTTT
NA	TRBV5-1	NA	TRBJ2-7	CASSPRGQRQVSPSYEQYF	TGCGCCAGCAGCCCGCGTGGGCAGCGGCAAGTATCACCCTCCTACGAGCAGTACTTC
once	TRBV18	NA	TRBJ1-1	CASSPNTEGGNTEAFF	TGTGCCAGCTCACCAAACACGGAAGGGGGGAACACTGAAGCTTTCTTT
few	TRBV5-6	NA	TRBJ2-1	CASSFGGNEQFF	TGTGCCAGCAGCTTCGGGGGCAATGAGCAGTTCTTC
NA	TRBV2	TRBD2	TRBJ2-5	CASRGRAWAAAKETQYF	TGTGCCAGCAGAGGGAGGGCGTGGGCAGCGGCAAAGGAGACCCAGTACTTC
NA	TRBV24-1	TRBD1	TRBJ2-6	CATSEWTGDGANVLTF	TGTGCCACCAGTGAATGGACAGGGGACGGGGCCAACGTCCTGACTTTC
NA	TRBV9	NA	TRBJ2-1	CASSVGGGRYNEQFF	TGTGCCAGCAGCGTAGGAGGAGGACGCTACAATGAGCAGTTCTTC
NA	TRBV19	TRBD2	TRBJ2-2	CASSLGLAGENTGELFF	TGTGCCAGTAGTTTGGGACTAGCGGGAGAGAACACCGGGGAGCTGTTTTTT
NA	TRBV28	TRBD1	TRBJ2-2	CASSFFRDRSSNTGELFF	TGTGCCAGCAGTTTTTTCCGGGACAGGAGTTCGAACACCGGGGAGCTGTTTTTT
NA	TRBV28	NA	TRBJ1-4	CASSLNGQGKLFF	TGTGCCAGCAGTTTAAATGGGCAGGGAAAACTGTTTTTT
once	TRBV30	NA	TRBJ2-6	CAWSAGAGANVLTF	TGTGCCTGGAGTGCAGGGGCTGGGGCCAACGTCCTGACTTTC
NA	TRBV21-1	NA	TRBJ2-7	CASSNVDREVHYEQYF	TGTGCCAGCAGCAACGTGGACAGGGAAGTTCACTACGAGCAGTACTTC
NA	TRBV2	NA	TRBJ1-1	CASSYSGRDTEAFF	TGTGCCAGCAGCTATTCAGGGAGGGACACTGAAGCTTTCTTT
NA	TRBV5-1	TRBD1	TRBJ2-2	CASSLAKTGGQAGELFF	TGCGCCAGCAGCTTGGCCAAGACAGGGGGCCAGGCCGGGGAGCTGTTTTTT
NA	TRBV6-5	NA	TRBJ1-6	CASTSRVRNSPLHF	TGTGCCAGCACCAGCAGGGTCCGGAATTCACCCCTCCACTTT
NA	TRBV13	TRBD1	TRBJ2-1	CASSPTGGDQSNPYNEQFF	TGTGCCAGCAGCCCTACAGGGGGCGATCAGTCTAATCCTTACAATGAGCAGTTCTTC
once	TRBV10-3	NA	TRBJ1-2	CATSEGGTNYGYTF	TGTGCCACCTCGGAGGGCGGCACTAACTATGGCTACACCTTC
NA	TRBV14	NA	TRBJ2-1	CASSQEQYNEQFF	TGTGCCAGCAGCCAAGAACAATACAATGAGCAGTTCTTC
NA	TRBV5-5	TRBD1	TRBJ1-1	CASSLMGQGETEAFF	TGTGCCAGCAGCTTGATGGGGCAGGGGGAAACTGAAGCTTTCTTT
NA	TRBV18	TRBD1	TRBJ1-1	CASSPGTGGTEAFF	TGTGCCAGCTCACCCGGGACAGGCGGCACTGAAGCTTTCTTT
once	TRBV21-1	NA	TRBJ2-7	CASTNRGKDSPSHSYEQYF	TGTGCCAGCACCAACCGAGGTAAGGACAGCCCGTCCCACTCCTACGAGCAGTACTTC
NA	TRBV2	NA	TRBJ1-1	CASSEWGLMNTEAFF	TGTGCCAGCAGTGAGTGGGGCCTCATGAACACTGAAGCTTTCTTT
NA	TRBV5-1	TRBD1	TRBJ2-2	CASSSLKTGGTGELFF	TGCGCCAGCAGCTCGCTTAAAACAGGGGGCACCGGGGAGCTGTTTTTT
NA	TRBV3-1/TRBV3-2	TRBD2	TRBJ2-7	CASSRLISSGGAFDEQYF	TGTGCCAGCAGCCGATTAATTTCTAGCGGGGGGGCCTTTGACGAGCAGTACTTC
NA	TRBV25-1	NA	TRBJ2-7	CASSGIVWGTFYEQYF	TGTGCCAGCAGTGGGATAGTGTGGGGCACCTTCTACGAGCAGTACTTC
NA	TRBV2	NA	TRBJ1-4	CASSTRNEKLFF	TGTGCCAGCAGTACCAGGAATGAAAAACTGTTTTTT
NA	TRBV21-1	NA	TRBJ2-2	CASSNANTGELFF	TGTGCCAGCAGCAACGCGAACACCGGGGAGCTGTTTTTT
NA	TRBV5-5	NA	TRBJ2-1	CASSLGRVTYNEQFF	TGTGCCAGCAGCTTAGGGCGGGTCACCTACAATGAGCAGTTCTTC
NA	TRBV5-1	TRBD1	TRBJ1-1	CASSRTSGGTEAFF	TGCGCCAGCAGCCGGACATCAGGGGGGACTGAAGCTTTCTTT
NA	TRBV11-2	NA	TRBJ2-3	CASSGYTRRTDTQYF	TGTGCCAGCAGCGGCTACACCCGGAGGACAGATACGCAGTATTTT
NA	TRBV11-2	NA	TRBJ1-5	CASSFGENQPQHF	TGTGCCAGCAGCTTTGGGGAGAATCAGCCCCAGCATTTT